The 23 T cell receptor beta chains presented below share a single source sample, sequenced in a study of response to subunit inactivated influenza vaccine. TCRdb called the RT-PCR reads again in MiXCR, with one record for every CDR3 protein. The sample shows around 760,000 distinct CDR3 sequences, roughly 14% of them seen only once. The sample in question was PBMCs from blood, obtained roughly 2 weeks before vaccination. The receptors come from a man aged 45 to 65 who received an inactivated influenza vaccine.

This clonotype has just a few counts. The chain uses TRBV11-2 and TRBJ2-5; D not resolved. The V end lost 7 bases, the J end lost 4 bases, and 28 bases lay between the germline ends. The CDR3 is 18 amino acids. Germline CDR1 and CDR2: SGHAT and FQNNGV. The DNA of the CDR3 is TGTGCCAGCAACCCTATCTTATCCGGGCCCACAGTGGGAGAGACCCAGTACTTC. Its protein product is CASNPILSGPTVGETQYF.

The chain combines TRBV15 with TRBJ2-1; no clear D. Germline CDR1 is LNHNV and CDR2 is YYDKDF (reference sequence). Trimming pared 3 bases from V and 8 bases from J, leaving 11 bases between. This CDR3 spans 13 amino acids. The CDR3: CATSRDPGDEQFF. For the CDR3, the DNA is TGTGCCACCAGCAGGGACCCTGGGGATGAGCAGTTCTTC.

The chain is built from TRBV20-1 and TRBJ2-5; tentatively, D is TRBD2 (5 bases). The CDR3 is 12 amino acids. Looked up from germline, CDR1 is DFQATT and CDR2 is SNEGSKA (reference sequence). Trimming removed 3 bases from V and 7 bases from J, with 12 bases in between. The DNA of the CDR3 is TGCAGTGCTAGTGGGAGTACCTGGACCCAGTACTTC. Amino acid sequence: CSASGSTWTQYF.

The rearrangement uses TRBV20-1 and TRBJ2-3; a weak D match, TRBD2 (7 bases). V was clipped by 6 bases and J by 6 bases, with 10 bases between them. The CDR3 runs 11 residues. Germline values: CDR1 DFQATT, CDR2 SNEGSKA (reference sequence). CDR3 in DNA: TGCAGTGCCGCGGGGGCCGATACGCAGTATTTT. Amino acids: CSAAGADTQYF.

This clonotype was detected a few times. The CDR3 loop reads CASSFGLREYSYNEQFF. In DNA, the CDR3 is TGTGCCAGCAGCTTCGGTCTGCGGGAGTACTCCTACAATGAGCAGTTCTTC. The chain has TRBV11-1 and TRBJ2-1, with TRBD2 matching over 7 bases. Germline trimming cut 3 bases from V and 0 bases from J; bases unmatched to any gene: 8. The CDR3 is 17 amino acids. Germline assignment: CDR1 SGHAT and CDR2 FQDESV (reference sequence).

The chain recombines TRBV29-1 with TRBJ1-2, with D possibly TRBD1 on 6 matching bases. Trimming pared 0 bases from V and 2 bases from J, leaving 16 bases between. This CDR3 has 16 residues. Germline V gene data show CDR1 as SQVTM and CDR2 as ANQGSEA. CDR3 region: CSVEDDWAGENYGYTF. The CDR3 nucleotides read TGCAGCGTTGAAGATGACTGGGCAGGGGAGAACTATGGCTACACCTTC.

The sample holds a few counts of this clonotype. The chain is built from TRBV10-3 and TRBJ2-7, with a weak D call TRBD1 (6 bases). V dropped 6 bases and J dropped 4 bases, with 10 bases sitting between them. Germline V gene lookup returns CDR1 ENHRY and CDR2 SYGVKD. The CDR3 is 12 amino acids. The CDR3 bases are TGTGCCATCAGCACCAGGGGTTACGAGCAGTACTTC. It encodes CAISTRGYEQYF.

The chain employs TRBV4-1 and TRBJ2-1; D ambiguous. The CDR3 covers 15 residues. Trimming took 1 base from V and 6 from J, leaving 13 bases between them. Germline CDR1 MGHRA, CDR2 YSYEKL. The CDR3: CASSQGTSVRNEQFF. CDR3 bases: TGCGCCAGCAGCCAAGGGACCTCGGTGCGCAATGAGCAGTTCTTC.

This clonotype was detected a few times. The genes are TRBV15 and TRBJ2-5; D call uncertain. V was trimmed by 0 bases and J by 5 bases, leaving 7 bases between them. The CDR3 is 13 residues long. Germline CDR1 LNHNV, CDR2 YYDKDF (reference sequence). The CDR3 is CATSRDMGETQYF. CDR3 sequence (DNA): TGTGCCACCAGCAGAGATATGGGGGAGACCCAGTACTTC.

This clonotype was recorded a few times. This chain connects TRBV4-3 to TRBJ1-1; 8 positions match TRBD1. V shed 3 bases, J shed 1 base, and the junction held 10 bases outside the gene matches. In germline, CDR1 is LGHNA, CDR2 YSLEER. The CDR3 consists of 17 residues. This CDR3 reads CASSHGTGQKGNTEAFF. The CDR3 region has the DNA TGCGCCAGCAGCCACGGGACAGGTCAAAAGGGGAACACTGAAGCTTTCTTT.

The chain employs TRBV7-2 and TRBJ2-3; perhaps TRBD2 as D (5 bases). CDR3 length: 13 amino acids. Germline loops: CDR1 SGHTA, CDR2 FQGNSA. Trimming shortened V by 5 bases and J by 10 bases, and 16 bases separated the two germline ends. The CDR3 region has the DNA TGTGCCAGCAGCGGCGCAAGAGCGGAAGCGCAGTATTTT. It yields the protein CASSGARAEAQYF.

This clonotype came up a few times. CDR3: CASSHGQGARGYTF. DNA of the CDR3: TGTGCCAGCAGTCACGGACAGGGGGCGCGGGGCTACACCTTC. This rearrangement joins TRBV3-1 to TRBJ1-2, with TRBD1 matching over 11 bases. The ends lost 6 bases at V and 8 bases at J; junction bases unmatched: 8. The germline V gene encodes CDR1 LGHDT and CDR2 YNNKEL (reference sequence). The CDR3 is 14 residues long.

This clonotype has more than one count but fewer than ten. The chain employs TRBV7-9 and TRBJ1-4; a weak D match, TRBD1 (6 bases). The V gene lost 5 bases and the J gene lost 7 bases, with 14 bases spanning the gap. Germline V gene lookup returns CDR1 SEHNR and CDR2 FQNEAQ (reference sequence). The CDR3 contains 14 residues. In DNA form, the CDR3 reads TGTGCCAGCAGCCAGGACAGCGGACGTGAAAAACTGTTTTTT. Translating gives CASSQDSGREKLFF.

This clonotype was seen only a few times. CDR3 loop: CASSFYEINYGYTF. The CDR3 nucleotides are TGTGCCAGCAGTTTTTACGAAATTAACTATGGCTACACCTTC. This rearrangement joins TRBV12-3 or TRBV12-4 to TRBJ1-2; no reliable D call. The ends were cut back, 3 bases at V and 1 base at J, with 9 bases in the middle. This CDR3 spans 14 amino acids.

This clonotype was seen a few times. The rearrangement uses TRBV20-1 and TRBJ1-5; the D gene is possibly TRBD1 (5 bases). Germline V CDR1 and CDR2: DFQATT, SNEGSKA (reference sequence). The CDR3 contains 15 residues. V was clipped by 6 bases and J by 6 bases, with 21 bases between them. This chain's CDR3 is CSATTGWERGQPQHF. CDR3 in DNA: TGCAGTGCCACGACGGGGTGGGAAAGGGGTCAGCCCCAGCATTTT.

Comments on this clonotype: One end of the junction is discordant with germline, which a read error may explain. This chain uses TRBV15 with TRBJ2-1, with 8 positions matching TRBD1. CDR1 is LNHNV, CDR2 YYDKDF, per germline (reference sequence). This CDR3 region has 12 residues. CDR3 sequence reads: CTTSTGQGEQFF. CDR3 DNA sequence: TGTACCACCAGCACCGGACAGGGTGAGCAGTTCTTC. The full variable domain, its missing parts supplied by reference TRBV15 and TRBJ2-1, is DAMVIQNPRYQVTQFGKPVTLSCSQTLNHNVMYWYQQKSSQAPKLLFHYYDKDFNNEADTPDNFQSRRPNTSFCFLDIRSPGLGDTAMYLCTTSTGQGEQFFGPGTRLTVL.

This clonotype has ten or more counts. The chain joins TRBV10-3 to TRBJ2-2; no firm D call. The CDR3 sequence is 15 residues long. The germline V and J ends were trimmed by 8 bases and 0 bases, with 13 bases remaining between them. Germline CDR1 ENHRY, CDR2 SYGVKD. CDR3 sequence reads: CAIPHGASNTGELFF. DNA for the CDR3: TGTGCCATCCCGCACGGTGCCTCGAACACCGGGGAGCTGTTTTTT.

The chain couples TRBV7-9 to TRBJ2-7; maybe TRBD1 (5 bases). Germline assignment: CDR1 SEHNR and CDR2 FQNEAQ (reference sequence). Trimming left V 3 bases short and J 2 bases short, with 14 bases between. The CDR3 is 15 residues long. The CDR3 coding sequence is TGTGCCAGCAGCTTGCCAGGGCTCCCAACCTACGAGCAGTACTTC. It is translated as CASSLPGLPTYEQYF.

The chain joins TRBV12-3 or TRBV12-4 to TRBJ2-7; TRBD2 aligns across 8 bases. Trimming cost V 2 bases and J 2 bases; bases outside gene matches: 5. The CDR3 covers 15 residues. CDR3 residues: CASSLIGTRPYEQYF. Here the CDR3 DNA reads TGTGCCAGCAGTTTAATCGGGACTAGGCCCTACGAGCAGTACTTC.

This clonotype has only a few counts. The chain combines TRBV28 with TRBJ2-7; D possibly corresponds to TRBD2 (7 bases). CDR1 is MDHEN, CDR2 SYDVKM, per germline. The CDR3 has 16 residues. V dropped 5 bases and J dropped 3 bases, with 20 bases sitting between them. CDR3 in amino acids: CASSPAARGGLYEQYF. The CDR3 DNA follows: TGTGCCAGCAGTCCAGCAGCGAGGGGGGGGCTCTACGAGCAGTACTTC.

The CDR3 protein is CASSLGQVGRETQYF. In nucleotides, the CDR3 is TGCGCCAGCAGCTTGGGCCAAGTCGGTCGAGAGACCCAGTACTTC. This sequence joins TRBV5-1 and TRBJ2-5; D uncertain. V lost 0 bases and J 4 bases, leaving 13 bases between the germline ends. CDR1 and CDR2 from the germline V gene are SGHRS and YFSETQ. This CDR3 is 15 amino acids long.

This clonotype was observed many times. The chain has TRBV5-1 and TRBJ2-7; no clear D gene. This CDR3 spans 15 amino acids. The V gene's germline CDR1 is SGHRS and CDR2 YFSETQ. Deletions cut 4 bases from V and 4 bases from J, with 18 bases between. In nucleotides, the CDR3 is TGCGCCAGCAGCCCGGACCCCACTGTACCTTACGAGCAGTACTTC. Translation gives CASSPDPTVPYEQYF.

CDR3 amino acids: CASSLRGQSYNEQFF. CDR3 sequence (DNA): TGCGCCAGCAGCTTGAGGGGCCAGTCCTACAATGAGCAGTTCTTC. The gene calls are TRBV5-1 and TRBJ2-1, with D tentatively TRBD1 (5 bases). V was pared by 1 base and J by 1 base, with 9 bases between. Germline V lookup: CDR1 SGHRS, CDR2 YFSETQ. The CDR3 contains 15 residues. Full variable domain (rest looked up from reference TRBV5-1 and TRBJ2-1): KAGVTQTPRYLIKTRGQQVTLSCSPISGHRSVSWYQQTPGQGLQFLFEYFSETQRNKGNFPGRFSGRQFSNSRSEMNVSTLELGDSALYLCASSLRGQSYNEQFFGPGTRLTVL.